The clone carrying this T cell receptor (beta chain) was observed a handful of times. Lacking the conserved final phenylalanine or tryptophan, this CDR3 likely reflects a read error. The sample originates from a study of T-cell memory formation after mild COVID-19. TCRdb redid the calling of the 5' RACE reads with MiXCR, one entry per CDR3 protein. Of fewer than 700,000 distinct CDR3 sequences listed, less than 25% are singletons. V gave up 5 bases and J gave up 4 bases, with 12 bases separating them. Germline V gene lookup returns CDR1 SQVTM and CDR2 ANQGSEA. The CDR3 has 13 amino acids. The chain is built from TRBV29-1 and TRBJ2-1, with a weak D call TRBD2 (5 bases). This clonotype was sampled from an adult woman who had mild COVID-19 (a few samples of this study predate the infection). Cell type and time point are not known. The sample taken for sequencing was PBMCs or a T cell subset sorted from them (not recorded which). The CDR3 region has the DNA TGCAGCGTTCCTGGGGAGCAATACAATGAGCAGTTCTTA. Translated: CSVPGEQYNEQFL.